This TCR beta chain is drawn from a study of shared clonotypes between healthy human individuals. Study-wide points: All-four-donor shared clonotypes had higher generation probabilities than non-shared clonotypes did.

As for this clone: The antigen remains unidentified.

At the deep level, the assay was run. Several immunoSEQ 96-well plates shared each subset's DNA, each plate a replicate. Clones were sequenced by immunoSEQ multiplex PCR, and TCRdb holds only the in-frame ones, with some missing. Seen here are over 1.4 million clones, about 96% observed once, and the top ten hold over 1%. V was cut by 4 bases and J by 2 bases, with 23 bases left in between. The CDR3 is made up of 18 amino acids. CDR1 and CDR2 from the germline V gene are KGHSH and LQKENI. In the CD4+ fraction, cells were divided into CD45RA+ naive and CD45RA-negative memory subsets. The TCR comes from a man in his thirties or forties in good health. The sample comprised naive CD4+ T cells sorted from blood. Subset reported: CD45RA+ positively selected. V gene TRBV18 combines with J gene TRBJ1-2; D gene uncertain. The CDR3 reads CASSRVVGPETWNYGYTF. CDR3 nucleotide sequence: TGTGCCAGCTCACGAGTGGTAGGGCCAGAGACTTGGAACTATGGCTACACCTTC. The complete variable domain, with remaining parts taken from reference TRBV18 and TRBJ1-2, reads NAGVMQNPRHLVRRRGQEARLRCSPMKGHSHVYWYRQLPEEGLKFMVYLQKENIIDESGMPKERFSAEFPKEGPSILRIQQVVRGDSAAYFCASSRVVGPETWNYGYTFGSGTRLTVV.